Each of the 23 T cell receptor beta chains below was sequenced from the same sample in a study of shared clonotypes between healthy human individuals. The repertoire was sequenced with immunoSEQ multiplex PCR; TCRdb's copy has only in-frame clones and lacks some. This sample has some 1 million clones, with more than 65% found just once. Source material: memory CD4+ T cells sorted from blood. As for subset: CD45RA-negative fraction. Receptors originate from a man aged 18 to 35 in good health.

The rearrangement links TRBV5-5 to TRBJ2-5, with TRBD1 matching over 9 bases. The V and J ends lost 4 bases and 6 bases, in that order; junction bases with no gene match: 10. The CDR3 totals 15 residues. Germline values: CDR1 SGHKS, CDR2 YYEKEE (reference sequence). CDR3: CASSLPGTGRQTQYF. The CDR3 DNA is TGTGCCAGCAGCCTGCCCGGGACAGGGAGGCAGACCCAGTACTTC.

The chain employs TRBV27 and TRBJ1-3, with 8 nucleotides matching TRBD1. Germline CDR1 and CDR2: MNHEY and SMNVEV (reference sequence). V gave up 5 bases and J gave up 0 bases; unmatched junction bases: 6. The CDR3 length is 16 residues. This CDR3 reads CASSGSGGASGNTIYF. CDR3 DNA sequence: TGTGCCAGCAGTGGTTCAGGGGGCGCCTCTGGAAACACCATATATTTT.

This clone was seen only once. J is TRBJ1-1 and V is TRBV5-5; 9 bases line up with TRBD1. The length of the CDR3 is 16 residues. Germline V gene data show CDR1 as SGHKS and CDR2 as YYEKEE (reference sequence). The J segment lost 4 bases and the V segment lost 3 bases, leaving 10 bases of the junction unmatched. The CDR3 nucleotides read TGTGCCAGCAGCTGGGGACAGGGCGGTTTCGGCACTGAAGCTTTCTTT. Its protein is CASSWGQGGFGTEAFF.

This chain's CDR3 is CASSYDRGNQPQHF. In DNA, the CDR3 is TGTGCCAGCAGCTATGACAGGGGCAATCAGCCCCAGCATTTT. This rearrangement joins TRBV28 to TRBJ1-5; 7 bases map to TRBD1. Germline V CDR1 and CDR2: MDHEN, SYDVKM. With V trimmed by 6 bases and J by 2 bases, 4 bases remained unmatched. This CDR3 region has 14 residues. Complete variable domain (other parts from reference TRBV28 and TRBJ1-5): DVKVTQSSRYLVKRTGEKVFLECVQDMDHENMFWYRQDPGLGLRLIYFSYDVKMKEKGDIPEGYSVSREKKERFSLILESASTNQTSMYLCASSYDRGNQPQHFGDGTRLSIL.

The J gene is TRBJ2-5, the V gene TRBV28; the D call may be TRBD1 or TRBD2 (5 bases each). The CDR3 covers 14 residues. Germline CDR1 is MDHEN and CDR2 is SYDVKM. V lost 8 bases and J 4 bases, leaving 17 bases between the germline ends. CDR3 sequence reads: CASGAGGRGETQYF. DNA for the CDR3: TGTGCCAGCGGGGCGGGTGGCCGGGGAGAGACCCAGTACTTC.

As to this clone: The identical CDR3 is also encoded by other nucleotide sequences in the sample. This chain links TRBV29-1 with TRBJ1-3; TRBD1 matches at 10 bases. The germline gives CDR1 SQVTM, CDR2 ANQGSEA. The junction had 3 bases not matched to a gene; V was cut back by 6 bases and J by 4 bases. The CDR3 contains 13 residues. CDR3 in DNA: TGCAGCGTGACAGGGGGCACCGGAAACACCATATATTTT. This encodes CSVTGGTGNTIYF.

This clone came up once. The CDR3 bases are TGTGCCAGCAGCGCCGGGGAGGGGGTCGAGCAGTACTTC. Translated: CASSAGEGVEQYF. The chain is built from TRBV2 and TRBJ2-7; D possibly corresponds to TRBD2 (7 bases). The CDR3 sequence is 13 residues long. The V end lost 6 bases, the J end lost 6 bases, and 15 bases lay between the germline ends. Germline V gene data show CDR1 as SNHLY and CDR2 as FYNNEI. The full variable domain, with the rest looked up from reference TRBV2 and TRBJ2-7, is EPEVTQTPSHQVTQMGQEVILRCVPISNHLYFYWYRQILGQKVEFLVSFYNNEISEKSEIFDDQFSVERPDGSNFTLKIRSTKLEDSAMYFCASSAGEGVEQYFGPGTRLTVT.

The chain couples TRBV11-2 to TRBJ2-7, with 10 bases fitting TRBD2. CDR1 SGHAT and CDR2 FQNNGV come from the germline V gene. V gave up 5 bases and J gave up 6 bases; unmatched junction bases: 7. The CDR3 is 14 residues long. The CDR3 DNA reads TGTGCCAGCAGCCCTCAGCGGGAGGGCACCGAGCAGTACTTC. Its protein product is CASSPQREGTEQYF.

This chain joins TRBV7-2 and TRBJ1-4; TRBD1 aligns across 7 bases. CDR1 SGHTA and CDR2 FQGNSA come from the germline V gene. Losses at the gene ends were 1 base for V and 8 bases for J; bases not matched to a gene: 7. The CDR3 extends over 15 amino acids. CDR3: CASSLGGRGKEKLFF. DNA for the CDR3: TGTGCCAGCAGCTTAGGGGGCAGGGGGAAGGAAAAACTGTTTTTT.

The DNA of the CDR3 is TGTGCCAGCAGTACTGGACAGGGCACAGATACGCAGTATTTT. Its protein is CASSTGQGTDTQYF. V usage is TRBV6-1 and J usage is TRBJ2-3; 7 bases line up with TRBD1. The CDR3 is made up of 14 amino acids. The ends lost 5 bases at V and 1 base at J; junction bases unmatched: 3. CDR1 is MNHNS and CDR2 is SASEGT in the germline V gene.

The chain recombines TRBV5-4 with TRBJ2-1; D possibly uses TRBD1 or TRBD2 (7 bases each). V was pared by 0 bases and J by 6 bases, with 13 bases between. The CDR3 runs to 15 residues. In germline, CDR1 is SGHNT, CDR2 YYREEE (reference sequence). The CDR3 loop is CASSLDRGGGNEQFF. The CDR3 DNA reads as TGTGCCAGCAGCTTGGACAGGGGAGGGGGCAATGAGCAGTTCTTC.

This chain connects TRBV7-2 to TRBJ2-1; TRBD2 matches 8 bases. The CDR3 loop spans 15 amino acids. Germline values: CDR1 SGHTA, CDR2 FQGNSA. The V segment lost 5 bases and the J segment 5 bases; nucleotides outside the gene matches: 8. CDR3 coding DNA: TGTGCCAGCAGCAATCCGGGACTAGGAAACAATGAGCAGTTCTTC. This codes for CASSNPGLGNNEQFF.

V and J are TRBV18 and TRBJ2-3; TRBD1 aligns across 7 bases. The CDR3 consists of 16 residues. The J segment lost 2 bases and the V segment lost 3 bases, leaving 8 bases of the junction unmatched. Germline lookup yields CDR1 KGHSH and CDR2 LQKENI. The CDR3 here is CASSPVAGTATDTQYF. The CDR3 bases are TGTGCCAGCTCACCCGTAGCCGGGACAGCCACAGATACGCAGTATTTT.

The chain couples TRBV7-2 to TRBJ2-7, with TRBD1 matching over 12 bases. The CDR3 runs 16 residues. The V gene end was trimmed by 5 bases and the J gene end by 2 bases; junction bases not matched to a gene: 7. Germline V lookup: CDR1 SGHTA, CDR2 FQGNSA. The CDR3 nucleotides are TGTGCCAGCAGCCCTACCCGGGACAGGGGGCCCTACGAGCAGTACTTC. This translates into CASSPTRDRGPYEQYF. Looking up the rest from reference TRBV7-2 and TRBJ2-7 gives the full variable domain: GAGVSQSPSNKVTEKGKDVELRCDPISGHTALYWYRQSLGQGLEFLIYFQGNSAPDKSGLPSDRFSAERTGGSVSTLTIQRTQQEDSAVYLCASSPTRDRGPYEQYFGPGTRLTVT.

About this clone itself: Other DNA sequences within the sample encode an identical CDR3. DNA for the CDR3: TGTGCCAGCAGGGGTTCTGGGGCCAACGTCCTGACTTTC. This sequence encodes CASRGSGANVLTF. The genes are TRBV19 and TRBJ2-6; a weak D match, TRBD1 (6 bases). V was cut by 9 bases and J by 1 base, with 7 bases left in between. The CDR3 contains 13 residues. Germline lookup yields CDR1 LNHDA and CDR2 SQIVND (reference sequence).

This chain connects TRBV5-1 to TRBJ2-1; no clear D gene. CDR3 length: 12 amino acids. CDR1 and CDR2 (germline): SGHRS, YFSETQ. V was clipped by 0 bases and J by 7 bases, with 5 bases between them. This chain's CDR3 is CASSLGANEQFF. The CDR3 bases are TGCGCCAGCAGCTTGGGGGCGAATGAGCAGTTCTTC. Looking up the rest from reference TRBV5-1 and TRBJ2-1 gives the full variable domain: KAGVTQTPRYLIKTRGQQVTLSCSPISGHRSVSWYQQTPGQGLQFLFEYFSETQRNKGNFPGRFSGRQFSNSRSEMNVSTLELGDSALYLCASSLGANEQFFGPGTRLTVL.

Notes on this clone: The same CDR3 can be traced to other DNA sequences in this sample. The chain employs TRBV9 and TRBJ2-2, with D unclear. The V gene's germline CDR1 is SGDLS and CDR2 YYNGEE. This CDR3 spans 13 amino acids. The V end lost 4 bases, the J end lost 2 bases, and 6 bases lay between the germline ends. For the CDR3, the DNA is TGTGCCAGCAGCTCTAGAAACACCGGGGAGCTGTTTTTT. This translates into CASSSRNTGELFF.

V is TRBV5-1 and J is TRBJ2-3, with TRBD2 matching 8 bases. Germline V gives CDR1 SGHRS, CDR2 YFSETQ. This CDR3 is built from 15 residues. Trimming took 5 bases from V and 9 from J; bases not matched to a gene: 14. The chain's CDR3 is CASSDGGAAPKTQYF. In DNA, the CDR3 is TGCGCCAGCAGTGACGGGGGGGCGGCCCCGAAAACGCAGTATTTT.

The chain recombines TRBV2 with TRBJ2-3; 9 bases align to TRBD1. V gave up 4 bases and J gave up 6 bases; unmatched junction bases: 5. The CDR3 runs 14 residues. The germline V gene encodes CDR1 SNHLY and CDR2 FYNNEI. CDR3 bases: TGTGCCAGCAGTGTCGGGACAGGGTCGGATACGCAGTATTTT. It translates to CASSVGTGSDTQYF.

This chain connects TRBV15 to TRBJ2-4; TRBD1 aligns across 7 bases. Trimming at V came to 1 base and at J to 3 bases, leaving 21 bases not matched to a gene. The CDR3 consists of 21 residues. Germline V gene lookup returns CDR1 LNHNV and CDR2 YYDKDF (reference sequence). The CDR3 DNA sequence: TGTGCCACCAGCAGAGGGACTCCGGGACAGCGCAAGAGTCTCATCAAAAACATTCAGTACTTC. Protein product: CATSRGTPGQRKSLIKNIQYF.

The chain has TRBV7-2 and TRBJ2-1; 10 nucleotides line up with TRBD2. The germline V gene has CDR1 SGHTA and CDR2 FQGNSA. V shed 5 bases and J 3 bases; nucleotides not matched to a gene: 4. The CDR3 consists of 15 residues. CDR3 nucleotides: TGTGCCAGCAGCCCCGGACTAGCGGACTACAATGAGCAGTTCTTC. Translation: CASSPGLADYNEQFF.

DNA of the CDR3: TGTGCCAGCAGCTTTACGGGTTGGGATCAGCCCCAGCATTTT. Encoded protein: CASSFTGWDQPQHF. The chain couples TRBV5-8 to TRBJ1-5; D is undetermined. The CDR3 is made up of 14 amino acids. V was cut by 2 bases and J by 5 bases, with 11 bases left in between. Germline CDR1 is SGHTS and CDR2 is YDEGEE.

The chain has TRBV2 and TRBJ2-3, with 8 positions matching TRBD2. The CDR3 loop spans 15 amino acids. The V gene end was trimmed by 6 bases and the J gene end by 1 base; junction bases not matched to a gene: 6. Germline lookup yields CDR1 SNHLY and CDR2 FYNNEI. Written as DNA, the CDR3 is TGTGCCAGCAGCGAGACTAGCGACGGCACAGATACGCAGTATTTT. Residues: CASSETSDGTDTQYF. Looking up the rest from reference TRBV2 and TRBJ2-3 gives the full variable domain: EPEVTQTPSHQVTQMGQEVILRCVPISNHLYFYWYRQILGQKVEFLVSFYNNEISEKSEIFDDQFSVERPDGSNFTLKIRSTKLEDSAMYFCASSETSDGTDTQYFGPGTRLTVL.